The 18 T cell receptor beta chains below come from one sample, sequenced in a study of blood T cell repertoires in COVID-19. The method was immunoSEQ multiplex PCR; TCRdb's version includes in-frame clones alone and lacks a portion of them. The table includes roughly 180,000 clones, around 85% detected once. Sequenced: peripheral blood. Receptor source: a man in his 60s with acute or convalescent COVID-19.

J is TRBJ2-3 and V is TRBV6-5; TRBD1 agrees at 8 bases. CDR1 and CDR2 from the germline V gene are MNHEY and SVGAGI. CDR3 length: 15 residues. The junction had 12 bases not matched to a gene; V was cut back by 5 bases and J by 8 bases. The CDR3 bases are TGTGCCAGCAGTCCCGGACAGGGCGCGGCTGGTACGCAGTATTTT. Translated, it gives CASSPGQGAAGTQYF.

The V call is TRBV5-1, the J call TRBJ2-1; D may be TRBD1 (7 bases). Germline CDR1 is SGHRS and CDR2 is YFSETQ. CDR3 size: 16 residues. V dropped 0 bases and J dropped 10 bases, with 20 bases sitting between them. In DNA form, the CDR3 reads TGCGCCAGCAGCTTGGCCGGTGGACCAGGGGGGACAGAGCAGTTCTTC. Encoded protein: CASSLAGGPGGTEQFF.

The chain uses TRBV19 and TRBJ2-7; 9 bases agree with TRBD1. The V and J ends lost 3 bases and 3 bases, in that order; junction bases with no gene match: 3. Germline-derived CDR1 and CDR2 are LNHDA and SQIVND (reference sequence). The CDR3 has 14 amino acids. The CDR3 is CASSMGQGFYEQYF. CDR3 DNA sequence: TGTGCCAGTAGTATGGGACAGGGATTCTACGAGCAGTACTTC.

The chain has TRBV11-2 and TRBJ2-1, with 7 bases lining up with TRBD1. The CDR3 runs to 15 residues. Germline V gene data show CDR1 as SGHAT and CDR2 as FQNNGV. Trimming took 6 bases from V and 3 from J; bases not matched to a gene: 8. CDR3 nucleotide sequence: TGTGCCAGCAGGGCGACAGGGAGCGGCTACAATGAGCAGTTCTTC. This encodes CASRATGSGYNEQFF.

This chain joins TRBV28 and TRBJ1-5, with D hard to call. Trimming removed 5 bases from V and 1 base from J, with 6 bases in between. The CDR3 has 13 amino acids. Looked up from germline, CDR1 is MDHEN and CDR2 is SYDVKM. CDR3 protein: CASSIESNQPQHF. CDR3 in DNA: TGTGCCAGCAGTATAGAGAGCAATCAGCCCCAGCATTTT.

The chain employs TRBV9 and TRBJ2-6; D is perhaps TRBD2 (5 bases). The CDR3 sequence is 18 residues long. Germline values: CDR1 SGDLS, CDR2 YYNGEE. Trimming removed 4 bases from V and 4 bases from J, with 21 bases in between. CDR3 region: CASSTRPGVSNGANVLTF. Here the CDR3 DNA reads TGTGCCAGCAGCACAAGGCCCGGGGTCTCTAACGGGGCCAACGTCCTGACTTTC.

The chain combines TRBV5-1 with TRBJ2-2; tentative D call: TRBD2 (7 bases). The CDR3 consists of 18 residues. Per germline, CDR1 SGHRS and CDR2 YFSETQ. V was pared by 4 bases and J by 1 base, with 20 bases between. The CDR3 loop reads CASSPPWGLAENTGELFF. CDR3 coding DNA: TGCGCCAGCAGCCCCCCTTGGGGGCTAGCGGAGAACACCGGGGAGCTGTTTTTT.

In DNA form, the CDR3 reads TGTGCCAGCAGTCTGCAGACCGGCGGCTATGGCTACACCTTC. It specifies CASSLQTGGYGYTF. V gene TRBV6-5 combines with J gene TRBJ1-2; D unresolved. The CDR3 contains 14 residues. Between the trimmed V and J ends, which lost 5 bases and 4 bases, there was a span of 14 bases. The germline V gene encodes CDR1 MNHEY and CDR2 SVGAGI.

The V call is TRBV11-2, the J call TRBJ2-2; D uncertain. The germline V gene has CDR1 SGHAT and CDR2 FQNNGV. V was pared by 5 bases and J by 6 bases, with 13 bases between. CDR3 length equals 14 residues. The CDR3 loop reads CASSPRRVAGELFF. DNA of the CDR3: TGTGCCAGCAGCCCCAGGCGAGTCGCCGGGGAGCTGTTTTTT.

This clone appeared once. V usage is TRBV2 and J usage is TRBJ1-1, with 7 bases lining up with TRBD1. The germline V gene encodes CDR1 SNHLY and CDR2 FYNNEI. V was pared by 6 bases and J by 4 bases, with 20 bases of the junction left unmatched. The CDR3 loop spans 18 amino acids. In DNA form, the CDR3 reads TGTGCCAGCAGGAGCCCGGGTAGGGGGCAGTATCGGAGCACTGAAGCTTTCTTT. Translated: CASRSPGRGQYRSTEAFF.

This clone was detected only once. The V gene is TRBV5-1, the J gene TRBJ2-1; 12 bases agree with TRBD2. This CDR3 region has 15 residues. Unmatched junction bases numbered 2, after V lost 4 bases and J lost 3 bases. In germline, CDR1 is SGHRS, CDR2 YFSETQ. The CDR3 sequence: CASSRTSGNYNEQFF. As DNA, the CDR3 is TGCGCCAGCAGCCGGACTAGCGGGAACTACAATGAGCAGTTCTTC.

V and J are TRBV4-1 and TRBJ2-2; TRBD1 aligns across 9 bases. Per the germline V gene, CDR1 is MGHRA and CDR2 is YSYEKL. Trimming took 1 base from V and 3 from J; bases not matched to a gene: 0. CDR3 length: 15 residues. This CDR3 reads CASSQGDRDTGELFF. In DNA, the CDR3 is TGCGCCAGCAGCCAAGGGGACAGGGACACCGGGGAGCTGTTTTTT.

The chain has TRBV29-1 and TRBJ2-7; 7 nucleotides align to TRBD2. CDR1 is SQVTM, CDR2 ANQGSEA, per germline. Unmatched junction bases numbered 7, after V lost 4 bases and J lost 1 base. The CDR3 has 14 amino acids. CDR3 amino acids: CSVVGGFRSYEQYF. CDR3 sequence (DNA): TGCAGCGTTGTCGGGGGGTTCAGGTCCTACGAGCAGTACTTC.

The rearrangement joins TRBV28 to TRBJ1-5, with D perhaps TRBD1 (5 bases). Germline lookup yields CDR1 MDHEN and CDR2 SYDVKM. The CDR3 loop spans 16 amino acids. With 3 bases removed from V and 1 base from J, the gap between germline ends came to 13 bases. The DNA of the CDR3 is TGTGCCAGCAGTTTGGCGGCGCGGGGGAGCAATCAGCCCCAGCATTTT. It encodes CASSLAARGSNQPQHF.

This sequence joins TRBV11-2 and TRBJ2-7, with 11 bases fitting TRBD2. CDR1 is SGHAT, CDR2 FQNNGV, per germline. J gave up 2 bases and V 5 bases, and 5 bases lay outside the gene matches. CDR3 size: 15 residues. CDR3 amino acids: CASSPGTSGTYEQYF. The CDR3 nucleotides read TGTGCCAGCAGCCCCGGGACTAGCGGAACCTACGAGCAGTACTTC.

CDR3: CASSQGGSTNEKLFF. CDR3 sequence (DNA): TGCGCCAGCAGTCAGGGGGGATCAACTAATGAAAAACTGTTTTTT. The chain uses TRBV23-1 and TRBJ1-4, with TRBD1 as a possible D gene (5 bases). TRBV23-1 is classed as an ORF, of uncertain function. V lost 3 bases and J 0 bases, leaving 8 bases between the germline ends. This CDR3 has 15 residues.

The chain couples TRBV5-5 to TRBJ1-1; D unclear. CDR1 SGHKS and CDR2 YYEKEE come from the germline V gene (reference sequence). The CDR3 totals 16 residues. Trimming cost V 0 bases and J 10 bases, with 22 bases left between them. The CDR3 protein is CASSLAVLGAVSGAFF. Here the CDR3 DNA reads TGTGCCAGCAGCTTGGCCGTTCTGGGAGCGGTTAGCGGAGCTTTCTTT.

In DNA form, the CDR3 reads TGTGCCAGCAGTGAGGCCGTCGGGGGGCTAGGCTACGAGCAGTACTTC. Translation: CASSEAVGGLGYEQYF. This chain joins TRBV6-1 and TRBJ2-7; tentatively, D is TRBD2 (7 bases). V dropped 3 bases and J dropped 3 bases, with 18 bases sitting between them. CDR1 and CDR2 from the germline V gene are MNHNS and SASEGT. The CDR3 spans 16 residues.